Sequencing of this T cell receptor (beta chain) was carried out in a study of cytomegalovirus exposure and HLA in healthy donors. Overall study findings and caveats: Testing in vitro showed a few CMV-associated chains specific for CMV antigens. Later analysis associated a missense DCLRE1C variant with TCR beta V- and J-gene trimming.

The CDR3 is 12 amino acids. Germline CDR1 and CDR2: SGDLS and YYNGEE. Trimming removed 5 bases from V and 7 bases from J; junction bases left unmatched: 2. Vbeta (60) and Jbeta (13) primers were used in the PCR. The data were produced by immunoSEQ multiplex PCR, yet TCRdb's version contains in-frame clones alone and is incomplete. The top ten clones hold around 0.44% of a sample with about 250,000 clones, around 78% of them seen once. In the case of this clone: The target antigen is unknown.

Sequencing used PBMCs. This TCR was sampled from a boy aged 5-17 years in good health and CMV-seronegative. This chain connects TRBV9 to TRBJ2-2, with TRBD2 identical over 7 bases. CDR3 coding DNA: TGTGCCAGCAGGGGGGGGAGCGGGGAGCTGTTTTTT. Its protein product is CASRGGSGELFF.